The 5 T cell receptor beta chains below were found in one sample sequenced in a study of cytomegalovirus exposure and HLA in healthy donors. This PCR relied on a set of 60 Vbeta primers and 13 Jbeta primers. Profiled with immunoSEQ multiplex PCR; TCRdb holds only in-frame clones, not every one. This sample carries roughly 130,000 clones, 80% of them seen once, and the ten largest clones take about 0.94%. The sequenced sample consisted of PBMCs. The receptors derive from a human donor in good health.

V and J are TRBV9 and TRBJ2-5; 12 nucleotides match TRBD2. The CDR3 spans 18 residues. Germline CDR1 and CDR2: SGDLS and YYNGEE. With 4 bases clipped from V and 5 bases from J, the junction kept 15 bases outside the gene matches. As DNA, the CDR3 is TGTGCCAGCAGCCCCAGCCTAGCGGGGGGGATTGTCGCCGAGACCCAGTACTTC. Amino acid sequence: CASSPSLAGGIVAETQYF.

The chain employs TRBV19 and TRBJ1-1, with D possibly matching TRBD1 (5 bases). V lost 9 bases to trimming and J lost 7 bases, with 15 bases between them. The V gene's germline CDR1 is LNHDA and CDR2 SQIVND (reference sequence). The CDR3 sequence is 12 residues long. The DNA of the CDR3 is TGTGCCAGCCACCTGGGGGGGAATGAAGCTTTCTTT. This encodes CASHLGGNEAFF.

The chain links TRBV14 to TRBJ2-3; D unresolved. Germline V gene sequence: CDR1 SGHDN, CDR2 FVKESK. Trimming removed 4 bases at V and 9 bases at J, with 14 bases between. The length of the CDR3 is 13 residues. In DNA form, the CDR3 reads TGTGCCAGCAGCCCCGGAAGTTCGACAACGCAGTATTTT. Amino acid sequence: CASSPGSSTTQYF.

The chain uses TRBV29-1 and TRBJ1-1; D is perhaps TRBD1 (6 bases). Germline values: CDR1 SQVTM, CDR2 ANQGSEA. Trimming shortened V by 6 bases and J by 6 bases, and 17 bases separated the two germline ends. There are 13 residues in the CDR3. CDR3: CSVGGAGMAEAFF. In DNA, the CDR3 is TGCAGCGTCGGGGGGGCGGGGATGGCTGAAGCTTTCTTT.

This rearrangement joins TRBV9 to TRBJ1-2; D is possibly TRBD1 (5 bases). The germline gives CDR1 SGDLS, CDR2 YYNGEE. V was shortened by 4 bases and J by 8 bases, with 27 bases between the two germline ends. The CDR3 consists of 17 residues. The CDR3 DNA reads TGTGCCAGCAGCCAAAGCTCTTTCGGAATCAGGGCGGGGGGCTACACCTTC. Its translation is CASSQSSFGIRAGGYTF.